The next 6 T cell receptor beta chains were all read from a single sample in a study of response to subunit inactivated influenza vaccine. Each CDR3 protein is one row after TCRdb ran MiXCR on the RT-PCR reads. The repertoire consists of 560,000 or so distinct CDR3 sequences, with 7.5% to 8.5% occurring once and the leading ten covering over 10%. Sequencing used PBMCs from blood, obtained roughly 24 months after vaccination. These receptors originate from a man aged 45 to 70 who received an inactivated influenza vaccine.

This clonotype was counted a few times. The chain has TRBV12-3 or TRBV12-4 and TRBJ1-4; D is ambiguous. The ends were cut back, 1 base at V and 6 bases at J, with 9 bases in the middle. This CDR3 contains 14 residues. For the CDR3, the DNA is TGTGCCAGCAGTTTAGGGAGTCTAGATGAAAAACTGTTTTTT. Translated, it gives CASSLGSLDEKLFF.

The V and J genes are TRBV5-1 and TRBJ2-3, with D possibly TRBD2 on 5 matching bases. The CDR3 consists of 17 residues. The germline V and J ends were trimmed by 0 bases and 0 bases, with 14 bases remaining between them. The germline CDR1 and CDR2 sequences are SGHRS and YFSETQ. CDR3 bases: TGCGCCAGCAGCTTGGGATCAGCGGCAACTAGCACAGATACGCAGTATTTT. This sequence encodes CASSLGSAATSTDTQYF.

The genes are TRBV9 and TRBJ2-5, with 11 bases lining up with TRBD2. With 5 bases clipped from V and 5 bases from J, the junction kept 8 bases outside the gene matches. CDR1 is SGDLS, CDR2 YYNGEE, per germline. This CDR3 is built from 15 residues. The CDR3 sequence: CASSLAGGPLETQYF. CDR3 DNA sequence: TGTGCCAGCAGTTTAGCGGGAGGGCCTTTGGAGACCCAGTACTTC.

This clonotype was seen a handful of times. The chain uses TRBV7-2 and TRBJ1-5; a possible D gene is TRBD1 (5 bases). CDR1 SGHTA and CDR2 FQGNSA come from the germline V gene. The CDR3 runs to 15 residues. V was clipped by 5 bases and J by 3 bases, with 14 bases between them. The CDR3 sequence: CASSMGRRVNQPQHF. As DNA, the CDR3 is TGTGCCAGCAGCATGGGGCGGAGGGTCAATCAGCCCCAGCATTTT. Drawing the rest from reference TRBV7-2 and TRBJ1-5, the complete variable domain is GAGVSQSPSNKVTEKGKDVELRCDPISGHTALYWYRQSLGQGLEFLIYFQGNSAPDKSGLPSDRFSAERTGGSVSTLTIQRTQQEDSAVYLCASSMGRRVNQPQHFGDGTRLSIL.

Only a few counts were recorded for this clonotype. CDR3 bases: TGTGCCAGCAGCCAAGATGGGCTCACAGGAAGAGAGCAGTACTTC. Amino acid sequence: CASSQDGLTGREQYF. The chain links TRBV3-1 to TRBJ2-7; the D gene is possibly TRBD1 (5 bases). Trimming pared 0 bases from V and 7 bases from J, leaving 16 bases between. The germline CDR1 and CDR2 sequences are LGHDT and YNNKEL (reference sequence). CDR3 length: 15 residues.

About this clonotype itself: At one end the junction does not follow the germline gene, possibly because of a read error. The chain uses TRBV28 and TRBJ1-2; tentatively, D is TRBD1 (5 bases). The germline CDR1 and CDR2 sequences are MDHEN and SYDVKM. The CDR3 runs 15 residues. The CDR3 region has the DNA TGTGTCAGCAGTGGAGGGCCCCAGGGATTCTATGGCTACACCTTC. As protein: CVSSGGPQGFYGYTF.